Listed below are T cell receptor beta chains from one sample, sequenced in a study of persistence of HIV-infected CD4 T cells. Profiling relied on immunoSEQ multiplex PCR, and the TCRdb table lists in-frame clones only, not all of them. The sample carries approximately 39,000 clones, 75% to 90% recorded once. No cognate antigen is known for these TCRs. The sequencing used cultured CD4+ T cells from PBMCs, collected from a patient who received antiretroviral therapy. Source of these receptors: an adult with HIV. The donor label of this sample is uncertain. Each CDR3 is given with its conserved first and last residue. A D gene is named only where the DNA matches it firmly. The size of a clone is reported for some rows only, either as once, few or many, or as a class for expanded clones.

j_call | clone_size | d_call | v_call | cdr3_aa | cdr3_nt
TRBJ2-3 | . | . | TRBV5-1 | CASSSGRGYTDTQYF | TGCGCCAGCAGCTCAGGACGGGGCTACACAGATACGCAGTATTTT
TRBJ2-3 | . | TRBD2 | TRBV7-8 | CASSLGLARTDTQYF | TGTGCCAGCAGCCTGGGACTAGCGCGCACAGATACGCAGTATTTT
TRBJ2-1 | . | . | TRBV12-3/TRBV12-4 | CASSLALGSFAFF | TGTGCCAGCAGTTTAGCGCTCGGTTCTTTTGCGTTCTTC
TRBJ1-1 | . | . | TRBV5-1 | CASRPSLTANTEAFF | TGCGCCAGCAGACCCTCATTAACAGCGAACACTGAAGCTTTCTTT
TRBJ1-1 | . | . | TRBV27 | CASSSGANTEAFF | TGTGCCAGCAGCTCGGGGGCGAACACTGAAGCTTTCTTT
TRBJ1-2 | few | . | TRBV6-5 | CASSTQGTPNYGYTF | TGTGCCAGCAGTACCCAGGGTACTCCTAACTATGGCTACACCTTC
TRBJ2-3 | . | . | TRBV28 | CASSLTGWSDTQYF | TGTGCCAGCAGTTTAACAGGGTGGTCAGATACGCAGTATTTT
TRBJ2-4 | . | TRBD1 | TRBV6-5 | CATQGALDIQYF | TGTGCCACACAGGGGGCGTTGGACATTCAGTACTTC
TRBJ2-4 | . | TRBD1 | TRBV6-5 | CASEGTGVNIQYF | TGTGCCAGTGAAGGGACAGGGGTAAACATTCAGTACTTC
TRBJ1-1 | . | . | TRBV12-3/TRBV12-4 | CASSRSNTEAFF | TGTGCCAGCAGTAGGAGTAACACTGAAGCTTTCTTT
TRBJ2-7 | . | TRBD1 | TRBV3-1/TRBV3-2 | CASSHFSGRGTYEQYF | TGTGCCAGCAGCCATTTCTCGGGCAGGGGGACCTACGAGCAGTACTTC
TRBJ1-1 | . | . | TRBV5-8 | CASSFGGLMSTEAFF | TGTGCCAGCAGCTTTGGTGGCTTGATGAGCACTGAAGCTTTCTTT
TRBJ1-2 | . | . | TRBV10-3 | CAISESNRNYGYTF | TGTGCCATCAGTGAGTCGAACAGGAACTATGGCTACACCTTC
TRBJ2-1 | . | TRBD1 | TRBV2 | CASRKTGWDVNEQFF | TGTGCCAGCAGGAAGACAGGGTGGGATGTCAATGAGCAGTTCTTC
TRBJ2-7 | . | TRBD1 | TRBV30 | CACRSRTGVTYEQYF | TGTGCCTGTAGAAGCCGGACAGGGGTTACCTACGAGCAGTACTTC
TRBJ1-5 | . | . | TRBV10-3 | CAISESAGNQPQHF | TGTGCCATCAGTGAGTCGGCAGGTAATCAGCCCCAGCATTTT
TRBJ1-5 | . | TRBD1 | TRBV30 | CAWSTPGGRQPQHF | TGTGCCTGGAGTACTCCAGGGGGAAGGCAGCCCCAGCATTTT
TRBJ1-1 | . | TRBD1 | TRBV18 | CASSPPTLGQGRTEAFF | TGTGCCAGCTCACCACCGACTTTGGGACAGGGTCGGACTGAAGCTTTCTTT
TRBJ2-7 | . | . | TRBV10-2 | CASSEGGLSTKQYF | TGCGCCAGCAGTGAGGGAGGACTGTCTACGAAGCAGTACTTC
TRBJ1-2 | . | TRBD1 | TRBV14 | CASSRDRVRGYTF | TGTGCCAGCAGCCGCGACAGGGTGCGTGGCTACACCTTC
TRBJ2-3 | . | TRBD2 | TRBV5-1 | CASRVAGPLTDTQYF | TGCGCCAGCAGGGTAGCGGGGCCCCTCACAGATACGCAGTATTTT
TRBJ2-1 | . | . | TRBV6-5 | CASFQGTGQFF | TGTGCCAGTTTCCAGGGAACGGGACAGTTCTTC
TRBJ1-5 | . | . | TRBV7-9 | CASSLEANQPQHF | TGTGCCAGCAGCTTAGAAGCAAATCAGCCCCAGCATTTT
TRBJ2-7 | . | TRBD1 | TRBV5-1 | CASSPGTGAYEQYF | TGCGCCAGCAGCCCCGGGACAGGGGCCTACGAGCAGTACTTC
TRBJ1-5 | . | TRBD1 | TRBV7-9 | CASSYETGGFNQPQHF | TGTGCCAGCAGCTATGAGACAGGGGGCTTTAATCAGCCCCAGCATTTT
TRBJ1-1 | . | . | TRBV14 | CASRRGGVNTEAFF | TGTGCCAGCAGAAGAGGGGGGGTGAACACTGAAGCTTTCTTT
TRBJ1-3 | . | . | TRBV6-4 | CASSEDQFSGNTIYF | TGTGCCAGCAGTGAAGACCAGTTCTCTGGAAACACCATATATTTT
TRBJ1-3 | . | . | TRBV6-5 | CASTGLPGGNTIYF | TGTGCCAGCACGGGCCTCCCGGGTGGAAACACCATATATTTT
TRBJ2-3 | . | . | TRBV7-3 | CASSSSRGAGTDTQYF | TGTGCCAGCAGCTCCTCTAGGGGGGCTGGCACAGATACGCAGTATTTT
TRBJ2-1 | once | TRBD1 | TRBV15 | CATSRIQGASNEQFF | TGTGCCACCAGCAGAATCCAGGGGGCCTCCAATGAGCAGTTCTTC
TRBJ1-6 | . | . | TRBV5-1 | CASSLAFELGSPLHF | TGCGCCAGCAGCTTGGCCTTCGAACTAGGGTCACCCCTCCACTTT
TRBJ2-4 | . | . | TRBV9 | CASSVVGGLGNIQYF | TGTGCCAGCAGCGTAGTCGGCGGGCTGGGAAACATTCAGTACTTC
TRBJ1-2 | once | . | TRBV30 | CAWSRGGNYGYTF | TGTGCCTGGAGTCGAGGCGGTAACTATGGCTACACCTTC
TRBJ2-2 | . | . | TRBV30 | CAWTEGQGAGELFF | TGTGCCTGGACGGAGGGGCAAGGCGCCGGGGAGCTGTTTTTT
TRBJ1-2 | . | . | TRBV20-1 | CSASWQGGGYTF | TGCAGTGCTAGTTGGCAGGGTGGTGGCTACACCTTC
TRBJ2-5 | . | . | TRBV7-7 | CASMGAAQETQYF | TGTGCTAGCATGGGGGCGGCCCAAGAGACCCAGTACTTC
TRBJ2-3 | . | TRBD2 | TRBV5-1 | CASSLTSGGDTQYF | TGCGCCAGCAGCTTGACTAGCGGGGGAGATACGCAGTATTTT
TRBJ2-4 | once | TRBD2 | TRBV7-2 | CASSLALWTSGGAIAKNIQYF | TGTGCCAGCAGCTTAGCCTTATGGACTAGCGGGGGCGCTATAGCCAAAAACATTCAGTACTTC